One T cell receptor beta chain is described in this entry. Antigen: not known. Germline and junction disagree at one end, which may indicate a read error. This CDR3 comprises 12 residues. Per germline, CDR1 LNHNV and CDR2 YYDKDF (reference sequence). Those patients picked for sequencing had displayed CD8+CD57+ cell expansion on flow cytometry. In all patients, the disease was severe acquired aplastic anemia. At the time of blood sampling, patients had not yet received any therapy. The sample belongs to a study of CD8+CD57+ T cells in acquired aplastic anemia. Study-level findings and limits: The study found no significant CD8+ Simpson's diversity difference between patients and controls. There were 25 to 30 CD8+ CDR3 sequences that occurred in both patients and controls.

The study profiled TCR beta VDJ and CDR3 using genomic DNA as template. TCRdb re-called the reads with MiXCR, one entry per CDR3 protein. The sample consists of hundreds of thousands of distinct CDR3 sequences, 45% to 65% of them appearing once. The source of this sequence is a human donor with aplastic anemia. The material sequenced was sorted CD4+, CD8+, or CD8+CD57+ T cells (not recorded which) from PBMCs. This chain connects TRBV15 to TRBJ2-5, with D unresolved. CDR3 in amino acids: CAASRDRASQYF. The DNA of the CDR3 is TGTGCCGCCAGCAGAGATCGAGCGTCCCAGTACTTC.